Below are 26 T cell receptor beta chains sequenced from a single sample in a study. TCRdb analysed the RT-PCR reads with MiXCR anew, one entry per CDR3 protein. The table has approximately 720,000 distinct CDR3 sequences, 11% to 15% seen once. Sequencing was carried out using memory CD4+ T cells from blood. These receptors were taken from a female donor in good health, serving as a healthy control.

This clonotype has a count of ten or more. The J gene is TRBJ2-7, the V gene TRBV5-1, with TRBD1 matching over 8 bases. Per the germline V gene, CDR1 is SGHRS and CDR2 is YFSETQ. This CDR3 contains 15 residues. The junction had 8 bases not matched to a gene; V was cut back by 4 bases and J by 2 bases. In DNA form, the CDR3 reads TGCGCCAGCAGCATGGGACAGGTGAAGACCTACGAGCAGTACTTC. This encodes CASSMGQVKTYEQYF.

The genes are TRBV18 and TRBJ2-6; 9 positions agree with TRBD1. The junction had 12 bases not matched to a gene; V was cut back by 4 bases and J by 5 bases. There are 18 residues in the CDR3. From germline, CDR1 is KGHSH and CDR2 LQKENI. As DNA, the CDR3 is TGTGCCAGCTCACTCCGGGACAGGGCTCTCCCGTGGGCCAACGTCCTGACTTTC. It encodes CASSLRDRALPWANVLTF.

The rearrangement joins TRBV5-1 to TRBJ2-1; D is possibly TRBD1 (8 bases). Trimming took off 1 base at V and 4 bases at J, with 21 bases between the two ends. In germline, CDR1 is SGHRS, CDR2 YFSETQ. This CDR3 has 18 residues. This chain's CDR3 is CASSLTSGRQGAYNEQFF. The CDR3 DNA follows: TGCGCCAGCAGCTTGACCTCCGGGAGGCAGGGGGCTTACAATGAGCAGTTCTTC.

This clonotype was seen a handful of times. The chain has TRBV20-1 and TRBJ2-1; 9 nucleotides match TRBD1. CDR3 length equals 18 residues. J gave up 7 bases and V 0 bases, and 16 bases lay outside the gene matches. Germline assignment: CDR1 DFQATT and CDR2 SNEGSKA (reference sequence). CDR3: CSARDPGGQGQGVNEQFF. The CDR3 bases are TGCAGTGCTAGAGATCCCGGCGGGCAGGGACAGGGAGTAAATGAGCAGTTCTTC.

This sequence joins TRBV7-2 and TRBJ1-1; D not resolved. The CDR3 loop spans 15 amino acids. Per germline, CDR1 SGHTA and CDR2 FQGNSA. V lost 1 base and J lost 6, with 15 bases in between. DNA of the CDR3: TGTGCCAGCAGCTTAGTGGGAACCGGCCAGGCTGAAGCTTTCTTT. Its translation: CASSLVGTGQAEAFF.

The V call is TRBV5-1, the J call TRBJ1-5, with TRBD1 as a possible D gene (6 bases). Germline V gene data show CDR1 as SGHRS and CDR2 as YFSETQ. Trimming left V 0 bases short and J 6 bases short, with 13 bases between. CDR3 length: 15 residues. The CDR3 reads CASSLAAQGGQPQHF. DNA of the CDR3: TGCGCCAGCAGCTTGGCCGCACAGGGCGGTCAGCCCCAGCATTTT.

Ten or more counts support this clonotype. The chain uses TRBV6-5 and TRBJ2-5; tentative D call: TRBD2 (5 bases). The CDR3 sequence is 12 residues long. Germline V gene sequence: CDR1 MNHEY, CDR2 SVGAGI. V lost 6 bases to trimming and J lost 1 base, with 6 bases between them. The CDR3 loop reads CASRAGQETQYF. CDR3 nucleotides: TGTGCCAGCAGGGCGGGCCAAGAGACCCAGTACTTC.

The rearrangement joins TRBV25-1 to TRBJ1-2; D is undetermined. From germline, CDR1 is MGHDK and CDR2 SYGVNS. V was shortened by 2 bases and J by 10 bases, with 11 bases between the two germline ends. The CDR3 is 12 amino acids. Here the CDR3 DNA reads TGTGCCAGCAGTGAAGGAAATCTCCTCTACACCTTC. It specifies CASSEGNLLYTF.

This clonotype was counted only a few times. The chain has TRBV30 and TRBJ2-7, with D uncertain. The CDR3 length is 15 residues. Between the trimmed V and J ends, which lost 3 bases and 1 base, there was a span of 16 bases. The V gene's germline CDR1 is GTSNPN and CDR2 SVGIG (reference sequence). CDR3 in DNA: TGTGCCTGGAGGGACCGGCAGCGCATATCCTACGAGCAGTACTTC. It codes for CAWRDRQRISYEQYF.

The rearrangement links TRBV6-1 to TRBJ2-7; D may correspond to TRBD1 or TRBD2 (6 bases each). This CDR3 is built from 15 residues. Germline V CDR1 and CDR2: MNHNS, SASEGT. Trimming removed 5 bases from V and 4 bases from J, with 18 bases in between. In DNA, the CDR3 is TGTGCCAGCAGTCCTCCGGGGGCAGGGCGTTACGAGCAGTACTTC. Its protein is CASSPPGAGRYEQYF.

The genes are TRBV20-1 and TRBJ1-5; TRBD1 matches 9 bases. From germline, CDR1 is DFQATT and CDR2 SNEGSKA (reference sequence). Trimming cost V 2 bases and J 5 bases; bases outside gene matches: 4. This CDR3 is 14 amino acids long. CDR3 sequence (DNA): TGCAGTGCTAGATCCGGGACAGGGCATCAGCCCCAGCATTTT. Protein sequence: CSARSGTGHQPQHF.

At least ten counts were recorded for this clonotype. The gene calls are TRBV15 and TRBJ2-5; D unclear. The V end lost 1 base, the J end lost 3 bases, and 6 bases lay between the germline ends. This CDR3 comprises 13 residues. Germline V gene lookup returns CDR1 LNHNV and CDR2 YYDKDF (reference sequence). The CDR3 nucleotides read TGTGCCACCAGCAGAGGTACAGAAGAGACCCAGTACTTC. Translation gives CATSRGTEETQYF.

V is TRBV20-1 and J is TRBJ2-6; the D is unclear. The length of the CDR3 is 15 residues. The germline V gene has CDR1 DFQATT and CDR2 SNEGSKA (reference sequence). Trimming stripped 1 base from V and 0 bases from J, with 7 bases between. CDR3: CSARATNSGANVLTF. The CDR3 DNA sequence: TGCAGTGCTAGAGCCACTAACTCTGGGGCCAACGTCCTGACTTTC.

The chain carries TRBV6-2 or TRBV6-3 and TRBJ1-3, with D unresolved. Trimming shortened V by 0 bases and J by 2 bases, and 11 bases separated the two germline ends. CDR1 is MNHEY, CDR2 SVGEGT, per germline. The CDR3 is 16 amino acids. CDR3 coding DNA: TGTGCCAGCAGTTACTCGATGGGAGGGACTGGAAACACCATATATTTT. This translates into CASSYSMGGTGNTIYF.

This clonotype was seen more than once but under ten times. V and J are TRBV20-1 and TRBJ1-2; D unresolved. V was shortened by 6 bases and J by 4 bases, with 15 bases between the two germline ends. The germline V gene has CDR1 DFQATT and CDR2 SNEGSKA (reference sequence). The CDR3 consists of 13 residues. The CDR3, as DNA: TGCAGTGCCACCTCGGCAGTACTCTATGGCTACACCTTC. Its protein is CSATSAVLYGYTF.

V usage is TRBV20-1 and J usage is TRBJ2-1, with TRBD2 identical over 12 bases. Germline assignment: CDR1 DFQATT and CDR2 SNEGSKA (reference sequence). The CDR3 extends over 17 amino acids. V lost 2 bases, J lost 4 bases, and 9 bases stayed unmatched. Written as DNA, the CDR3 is TGCAGTGCTAGACCCGGGACTAGCGGGCCCACTTACAATGAGCAGTTCTTC. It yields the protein CSARPGTSGPTYNEQFF.

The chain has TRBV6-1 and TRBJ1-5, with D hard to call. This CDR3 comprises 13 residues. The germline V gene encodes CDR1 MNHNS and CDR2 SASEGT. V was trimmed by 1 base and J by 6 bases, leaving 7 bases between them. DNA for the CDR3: TGTGCCAGCAGTGAAGGGTTTATTCAGCCCCAGCATTTT. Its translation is CASSEGFIQPQHF.

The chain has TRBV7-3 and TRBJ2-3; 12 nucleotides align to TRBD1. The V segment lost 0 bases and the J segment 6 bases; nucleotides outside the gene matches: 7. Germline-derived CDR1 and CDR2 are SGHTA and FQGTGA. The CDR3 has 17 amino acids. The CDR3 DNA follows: TGTGCCAGCAGCTTAACGGGACAGGGGGCCGGAGGGGATACGCAGTATTTT. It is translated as CASSLTGQGAGGDTQYF.

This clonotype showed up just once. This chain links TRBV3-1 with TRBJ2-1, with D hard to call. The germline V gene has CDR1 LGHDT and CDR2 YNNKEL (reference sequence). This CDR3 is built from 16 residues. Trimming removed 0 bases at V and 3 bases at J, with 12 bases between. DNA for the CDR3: TGTGCCAGCAGCCAAGATCTAAACTACTTCTACAATGAGCAGTTCTTC. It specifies CASSQDLNYFYNEQFF.

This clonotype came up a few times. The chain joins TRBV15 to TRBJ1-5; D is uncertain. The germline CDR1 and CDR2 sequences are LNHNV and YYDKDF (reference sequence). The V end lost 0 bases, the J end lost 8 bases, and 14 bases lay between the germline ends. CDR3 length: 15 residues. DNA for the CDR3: TGTGCCACCAGCAGAGATTACGGGGAAGAGGAGCCCCAGCATTTT. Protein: CATSRDYGEEEPQHF.

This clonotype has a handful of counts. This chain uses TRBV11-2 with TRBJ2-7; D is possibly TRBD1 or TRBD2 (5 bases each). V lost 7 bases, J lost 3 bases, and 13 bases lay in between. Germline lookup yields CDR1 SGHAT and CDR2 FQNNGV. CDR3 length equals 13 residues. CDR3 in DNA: TGTGCCAGCAACGAGGGACGGAACTACGAGCAGTACTTC. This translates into CASNEGRNYEQYF. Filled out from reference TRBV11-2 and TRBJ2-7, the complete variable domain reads EAGVAQSPRYKIIEKRQSVAFWCNPISGHATLYWYQQILGQGPKLLIQFQNNGVVDDSQLPKDRFSAERLKGVDSTLKIQPAKLEDSAVYLCASNEGRNYEQYFGPGTRLTVT.

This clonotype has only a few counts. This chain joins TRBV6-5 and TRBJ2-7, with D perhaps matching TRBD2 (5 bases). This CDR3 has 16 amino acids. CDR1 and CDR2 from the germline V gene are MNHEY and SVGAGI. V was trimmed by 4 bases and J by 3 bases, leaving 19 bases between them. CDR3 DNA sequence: TGTGCCAGCAGTTCCTCATCCCGACGGCGGGTCTACGAGCAGTACTTC. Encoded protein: CASSSSSRRRVYEQYF.

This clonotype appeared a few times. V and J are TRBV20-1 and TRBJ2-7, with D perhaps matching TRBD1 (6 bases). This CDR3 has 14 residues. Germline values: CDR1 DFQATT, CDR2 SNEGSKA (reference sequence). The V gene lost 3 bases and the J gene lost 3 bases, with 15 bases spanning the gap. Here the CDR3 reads CSASNRVSFYEQYF. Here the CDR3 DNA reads TGCAGTGCTAGTAACAGGGTCTCGTTCTACGAGCAGTACTTC.

The CDR3 sequence: CATRKGGADTQYF. CDR3 nucleotides: TGTGCCACACGGAAAGGGGGCGCAGATACGCAGTATTTT. V and J are TRBV10-3 and TRBJ2-3; 7 positions match TRBD1. The trim removed 10 bases at V and 4 bases at J, leaving 8 bases unmatched. The CDR3 contains 13 residues. Germline V CDR1 and CDR2: ENHRY, SYGVKD.

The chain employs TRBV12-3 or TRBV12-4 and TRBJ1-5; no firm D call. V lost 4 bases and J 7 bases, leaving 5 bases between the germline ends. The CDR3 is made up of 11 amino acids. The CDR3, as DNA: TGTGCCAGCAGTTCCGGACAGCCCCAGCATTTT. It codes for CASSSGQPQHF.

The CDR3 DNA is TGCAGTGCTAGAAAACGGAGGGTTAGCAATCAGCCCCAGCATTTT. Translating it yields CSARKRRVSNQPQHF. J is TRBJ1-5 and V is TRBV20-1, with D hard to call. V was trimmed by 2 bases and J by 0 bases, leaving 11 bases between them. This CDR3 is built from 15 residues. Germline-derived CDR1 and CDR2 are DFQATT and SNEGSKA (reference sequence).